The clone carrying this T cell receptor (beta chain) has only a few counts. Its antigen is unknown. This sample stems from a study of blood T cells in healthy people across ages. General study findings and limits: Bulk PBMC profiling left naive and antigen-experienced comparisons inconclusive.

A second PCR of roughly 7 to 11 cycles used a sample-barcoded 5' primer and a J-beta primer mix. TCRdb passed the 5' RACE reads through MiXCR, listing each CDR3 protein once. The data contain approximately 2,000,000 distinct CDR3 sequences, roughly two fifths of them singletons. The germline gives CDR1 GTSNPN, CDR2 SVGIG (reference sequence). Trimming removed 1 base at V and 4 bases at J, with 8 bases between. The length of the CDR3 is 13 residues. The sample taken for sequencing was blood. The origin of this receptor is a human donor in good health. The chain combines TRBV30 with TRBJ2-1; no definite D call. The CDR3 is CAWSASQYNEQFF. As DNA, the CDR3 is TGTGCCTGGAGTGCTTCTCAGTACAATGAGCAGTTCTTC.